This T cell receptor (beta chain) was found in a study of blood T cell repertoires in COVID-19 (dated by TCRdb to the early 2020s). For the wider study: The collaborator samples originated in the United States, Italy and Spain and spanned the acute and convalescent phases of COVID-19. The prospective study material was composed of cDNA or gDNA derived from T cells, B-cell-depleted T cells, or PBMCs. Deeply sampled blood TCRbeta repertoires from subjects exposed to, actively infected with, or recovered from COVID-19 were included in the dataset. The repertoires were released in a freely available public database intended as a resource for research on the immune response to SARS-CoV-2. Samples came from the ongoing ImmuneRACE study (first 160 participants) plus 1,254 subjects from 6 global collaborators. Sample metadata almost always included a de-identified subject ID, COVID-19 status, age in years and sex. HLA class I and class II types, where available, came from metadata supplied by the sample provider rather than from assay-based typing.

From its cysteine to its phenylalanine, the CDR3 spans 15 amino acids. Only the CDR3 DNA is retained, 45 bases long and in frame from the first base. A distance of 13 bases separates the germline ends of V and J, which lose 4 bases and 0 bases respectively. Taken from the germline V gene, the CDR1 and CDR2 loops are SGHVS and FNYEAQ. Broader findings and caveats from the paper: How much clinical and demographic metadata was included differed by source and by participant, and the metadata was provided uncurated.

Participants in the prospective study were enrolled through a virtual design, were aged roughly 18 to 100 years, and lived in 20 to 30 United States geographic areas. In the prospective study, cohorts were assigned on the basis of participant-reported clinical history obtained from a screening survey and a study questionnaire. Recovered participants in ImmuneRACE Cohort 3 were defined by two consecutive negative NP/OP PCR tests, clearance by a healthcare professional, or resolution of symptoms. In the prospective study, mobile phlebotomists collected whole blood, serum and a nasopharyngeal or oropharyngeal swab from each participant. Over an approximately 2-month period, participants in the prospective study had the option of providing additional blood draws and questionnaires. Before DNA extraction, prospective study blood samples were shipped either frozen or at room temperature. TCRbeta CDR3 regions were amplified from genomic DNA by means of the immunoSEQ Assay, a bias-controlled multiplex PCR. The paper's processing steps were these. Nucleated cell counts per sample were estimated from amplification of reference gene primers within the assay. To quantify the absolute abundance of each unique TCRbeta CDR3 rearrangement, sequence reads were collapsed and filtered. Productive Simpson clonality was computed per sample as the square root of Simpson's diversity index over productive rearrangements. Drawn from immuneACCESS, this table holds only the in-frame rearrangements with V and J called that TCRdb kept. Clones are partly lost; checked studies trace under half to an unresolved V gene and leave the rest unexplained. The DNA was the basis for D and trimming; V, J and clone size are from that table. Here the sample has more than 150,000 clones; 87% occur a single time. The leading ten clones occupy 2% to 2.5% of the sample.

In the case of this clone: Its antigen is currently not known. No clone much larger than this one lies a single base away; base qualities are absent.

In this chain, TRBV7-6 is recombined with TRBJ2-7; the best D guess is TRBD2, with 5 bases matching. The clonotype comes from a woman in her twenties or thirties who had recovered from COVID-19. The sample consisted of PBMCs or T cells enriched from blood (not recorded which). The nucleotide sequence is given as TGTGCCAGCAGCTCCGAGACGGGAAGCTCCTACGAGCAGTACTTC. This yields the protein CASSSETGSSYEQYF.